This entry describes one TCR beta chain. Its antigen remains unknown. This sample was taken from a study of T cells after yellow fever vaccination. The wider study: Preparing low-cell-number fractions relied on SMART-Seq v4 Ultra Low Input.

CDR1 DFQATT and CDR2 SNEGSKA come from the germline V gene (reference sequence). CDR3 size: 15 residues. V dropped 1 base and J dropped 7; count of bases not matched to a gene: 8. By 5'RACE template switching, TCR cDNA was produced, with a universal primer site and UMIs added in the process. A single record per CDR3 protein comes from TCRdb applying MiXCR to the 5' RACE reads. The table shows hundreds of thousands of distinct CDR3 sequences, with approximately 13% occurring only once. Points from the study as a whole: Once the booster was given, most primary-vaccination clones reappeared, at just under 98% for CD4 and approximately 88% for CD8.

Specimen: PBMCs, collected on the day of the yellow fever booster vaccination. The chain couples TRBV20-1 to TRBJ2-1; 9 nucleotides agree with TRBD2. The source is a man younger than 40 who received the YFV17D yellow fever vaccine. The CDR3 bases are TGCAGTGCTAGAGGGAGCGGGAGGACCGTGAATGAGCAGTTCTTC. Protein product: CSARGSGRTVNEQFF.